The 26 T cell receptor beta chains below come from one sample, sequenced in a study of blood T cell repertoires in COVID-19. Only in-frame clones appear in the TCRdb table, and some are missing; sequencing was by immunoSEQ multiplex PCR. Here the sample spans fewer than 200,000 clones, about 83% being singletons. Material for sequencing was peripheral blood. The receptors originated from a human donor in a cohort sampled during active COVID-19.

The CDR3 nucleotides are TGTGCCAGCAGGACGACAGCCTCCTATGGCTACACCTTC. This encodes CASRTTASYGYTF. The genes are TRBV28 and TRBJ1-2, with D maybe TRBD1 (5 bases). The length of the CDR3 is 13 residues. V was cut by 6 bases and J by 4 bases, with 12 bases left in between. Germline V gene data show CDR1 as MDHEN and CDR2 as SYDVKM.

The gene calls are TRBV3-1 (or the pseudogene TRBV3-2) and TRBJ1-2; 7 positions agree with TRBD1. V lost 0 bases, J lost 5 bases, and 3 bases stayed unmatched. The germline V gene encodes CDR1 LGHDT and CDR2 YNNKEL (reference sequence). CDR3 length: 14 residues. Here the CDR3 DNA reads TGTGCCAGCAGCCAAGAAATCAGGGGGTATGGCTACACCTTC. Its translation is CASSQEIRGYGYTF.

The chain uses TRBV29-1 and TRBJ2-5; 8 bases align to TRBD2. V dropped 6 bases and J dropped 5; count of bases not matched to a gene: 11. The germline CDR1 and CDR2 sequences are SQVTM and ANQGSEA. The CDR3 extends over 14 amino acids. CDR3 coding DNA: TGCAGCGTCGCCGGGACTAGTTTCGGGGAGACCCAGTACTTC. Translated, it gives CSVAGTSFGETQYF.

The rearrangement joins TRBV6-1 to TRBJ2-7; 12 bases are shared with TRBD1. The CDR3 loop spans 15 amino acids. Per germline, CDR1 MNHNS and CDR2 SASEGT. V was pared by 3 bases and J by 7 bases, with 7 bases of the junction left unmatched. CDR3 in amino acids: CASSDRDRGRWEQYF. The DNA for the CDR3 is TGTGCCAGCAGTGATCGGGACAGGGGGCGCTGGGAGCAGTACTTC.

The genes are TRBV6-2 or TRBV6-3 and TRBJ2-7; 8 bases are shared with TRBD1. The CDR3 consists of 15 residues. Germline V gene data show CDR1 as MNHEY and CDR2 as SVGEGT. V lost 4 bases and J lost 0; bases outside the gene matches: 5. CDR3 protein: CASSSTGVGSYEQYF. CDR3 nucleotides: TGTGCCAGCAGTTCGACAGGGGTTGGCTCCTACGAGCAGTACTTC.

V and J are TRBV3-1 (or the pseudogene TRBV3-2) and TRBJ2-7; D might be TRBD1 (5 bases). This CDR3 is 13 amino acids long. V was pared by 0 bases and J by 4 bases, with 7 bases between. Germline values: CDR1 LGHDT, CDR2 YNNKEL (reference sequence). CDR3 DNA sequence: TGTGCCAGCAGCCAAGAAAGGGGATACGAGCAGTACTTC. It yields the protein CASSQERGYEQYF.

The rearrangement uses TRBV5-1 and TRBJ1-2, with D perhaps TRBD1 (6 bases). Germline lookup yields CDR1 SGHRS and CDR2 YFSETQ. This CDR3 contains 15 residues. Trimming took off 5 bases at V and 7 bases at J, with 21 bases between the two ends. The CDR3 sequence is CASSLTGENTGGYTF. DNA of the CDR3: TGCGCCAGCAGTTTGACAGGAGAGAACACTGGTGGCTACACCTTC. Together with reference TRBV5-1 and TRBJ1-2, the CDR3 gives the full variable domain: KAGVTQTPRYLIKTRGQQVTLSCSPISGHRSVSWYQQTPGQGLQFLFEYFSETQRNKGNFPGRFSGRQFSNSRSEMNVSTLELGDSALYLCASSLTGENTGGYTFGSGTRLTVV.

This clone was seen a single time. The chain couples TRBV9 to TRBJ2-7; 12 positions agree with TRBD2. Per the germline V gene, CDR1 is SGDLS and CDR2 is YYNGEE. Unmatched junction bases numbered 6, after V lost 0 bases and J lost 5 bases. CDR3 length equals 16 residues. The CDR3 reads CASSVGTSGGMDEQYF. For the CDR3, the DNA is TGTGCCAGCAGCGTAGGAACTAGCGGGGGGATGGACGAGCAGTACTTC.

The chain employs TRBV28 and TRBJ2-7, with 9 bases fitting TRBD2. Germline CDR1 reads MDHEN; CDR2 reads SYDVKM. The CDR3 loop spans 14 amino acids. J was trimmed by 7 bases and V by 7 bases; bases with no gene match: 11. The DNA of the CDR3 is TGTGCCAGCAACAATCCTAGCGGGATTTGGGAGCAGTACTTC. It encodes CASNNPSGIWEQYF.

The chain combines TRBV29-1 with TRBJ1-1; 9 nucleotides align to TRBD1. The V gene end was trimmed by 7 bases and the J gene end by 3 bases; junction bases not matched to a gene: 6. The CDR3 has 13 amino acids. Germline assignment: CDR1 SQVTM and CDR2 ANQGSEA. In DNA form, the CDR3 reads TGCAGCGGATACAGGGGGCGGGACACTGAAGCTTTCTTT. It specifies CSGYRGRDTEAFF.

The chain is built from TRBV28 and TRBJ2-7; 7 bases are a match to TRBD2. CDR3 length: 14 residues. Losses at the gene ends were 9 bases for V and 2 bases for J; bases not matched to a gene: 10. Germline-derived CDR1 and CDR2 are MDHEN and SYDVKM. Written as DNA, the CDR3 is TGTGCCAGTCGTGGGAGCGGGGACCCCTACGAGCAGTACTTC. It translates to CASRGSGDPYEQYF.

Details on this clone: The identical CDR3 is also encoded by other nucleotide sequences in the sample. This rearrangement joins TRBV6-5 to TRBJ2-7; 9 nucleotides align to TRBD1. CDR3 size: 14 residues. Germline CDR1 reads MNHEY; CDR2 reads SVGAGI. The trim removed 6 bases at V and 1 base at J, leaving 4 bases unmatched. The CDR3 is CASRTGTGSYEQYF. Written as DNA, the CDR3 is TGTGCCAGCAGAACCGGGACAGGGTCCTACGAGCAGTACTTC.

CDR3 protein: CASSPARGAGELFF. The CDR3 coding sequence is TGTGCCAGCTCACCAGCCAGGGGAGCCGGGGAGCTGTTTTTT. The rearrangement joins TRBV18 to TRBJ2-2; TRBD1 might be the D (6 bases). With 2 bases removed from V and 6 bases from J, the gap between germline ends came to 10 bases. The CDR3 has 14 amino acids. Germline loops: CDR1 KGHSH, CDR2 LQKENI.

V usage is TRBV28 and J usage is TRBJ2-7, with 9 bases identical to TRBD1. The CDR3 extends over 15 amino acids. J gave up 5 bases and V 6 bases, and 11 bases lay outside the gene matches. The V gene's germline CDR1 is MDHEN and CDR2 SYDVKM. The CDR3, as DNA: TGTGCCAGCAGCCCTAGTGGGACAGGGAGGAACGAGCAGTACTTC. Amino acids: CASSPSGTGRNEQYF. The full variable domain, with the rest looked up from reference TRBV28 and TRBJ2-7, is DVKVTQSSRYLVKRTGEKVFLECVQDMDHENMFWYRQDPGLGLRLIYFSYDVKMKEKGDIPEGYSVSREKKERFSLILESASTNQTSMYLCASSPSGTGRNEQYFGPGTRLTVT.

In its sample, this clone was seen a few times. The chain uses TRBV18 and TRBJ1-2, with 8 bases that match TRBD1. V dropped 4 bases and J dropped 8; count of bases not matched to a gene: 9. There are 14 residues in the CDR3. Germline V CDR1 and CDR2: KGHSH, LQKENI. As DNA, the CDR3 is TGTGCCAGCTCACAGGTGGACAGGGAAGGCGGCTACACCTTC. Its protein is CASSQVDREGGYTF.

The V gene is TRBV19, the J gene TRBJ1-6; no firm D call. Germline-derived CDR1 and CDR2 are LNHDA and SQIVND (reference sequence). The CDR3 loop spans 12 amino acids. V was pared by 6 bases and J by 10 bases, with 10 bases between. CDR3 bases: TGTGCCAGTAGAGAAGTCGGGTCACCCCTCCACTTT. Its protein product is CASREVGSPLHF.

CDR3 sequence reads: CASIPGLAGALETQYF. CDR3 bases: TGTGCCAGCATCCCGGGACTAGCGGGAGCTTTAGAGACCCAGTACTTC. The chain uses TRBV2 and TRBJ2-5, with TRBD2 matching over 14 bases. The germline CDR1 and CDR2 sequences are SNHLY and FYNNEI. The CDR3 loop spans 16 amino acids. V dropped 7 bases and J dropped 4; count of bases not matched to a gene: 8. The variable domain in full, completed from reference TRBV2 and TRBJ2-5, reads EPEVTQTPSHQVTQMGQEVILRCVPISNHLYFYWYRQILGQKVEFLVSFYNNEISEKSEIFDDQFSVERPDGSNFTLKIRSTKLEDSAMYFCASIPGLAGALETQYFGPGTRLLVL.

The CDR3, as DNA: TGTGCCAGCAGCTTCCGGACAGCCTCTGGAAACACCATATATTTT. The encoded protein is CASSFRTASGNTIYF. The chain joins TRBV13 to TRBJ1-3; TRBD1 might be the D (6 bases). Trimming left V 3 bases short and J 0 bases short, with 9 bases between. Per germline, CDR1 PRHDT and CDR2 FYEKMQ (reference sequence). This CDR3 is 15 amino acids long.

J is TRBJ2-3 and V is TRBV7-9; 13 bases fit TRBD2. From germline, CDR1 is SEHNR and CDR2 FQNEAQ (reference sequence). The CDR3 is 17 amino acids. J was trimmed by 5 bases and V by 5 bases; bases with no gene match: 10. The CDR3 reads CASSDPTSGRARDTQYF. DNA of the CDR3: TGTGCCAGCAGCGACCCAACTAGCGGGAGGGCCAGAGATACGCAGTATTTT.

V is TRBV9 and J is TRBJ1-1; 9 bases line up with TRBD1. Germline V lookup: CDR1 SGDLS, CDR2 YYNGEE. V lost 3 bases to trimming and J lost 5 bases; unmatched junction nucleotides: 8. The CDR3 runs to 15 residues. The CDR3 sequence: CASSGGQGIGTEAFF. The CDR3 DNA reads as TGTGCCAGCAGCGGAGGACAGGGGATAGGTACTGAAGCTTTCTTT.

This clone was picked up a small number of times. The chain carries TRBV21-1 and TRBJ2-7; the D segment call TRBD2 is taken from the table without a DNA check. TRBV21-1 is reported as a pseudogene. The CDR3 runs to 16 residues. The CDR3 sequence is CARGLAGASNSYEQYF. The CDR3 DNA reads as TGTGCCAGGGGACTAGCGGGGGCCTCGAACTCCTACGAGCAGTACTTC.

CDR3 coding DNA: TGCGCCAGCAGCTTGGAAGGGAGCTCCTACAATGAGCAGTTCTTC. This encodes CASSLEGSSYNEQFF. The chain joins TRBV5-1 to TRBJ2-1, with D possibly TRBD2 on 5 matching bases. Germline-derived CDR1 and CDR2 are SGHRS and YFSETQ. V was cut by 0 bases and J by 0 bases, with 7 bases left in between. The CDR3 covers 15 residues.

The V gene is TRBV2, the J gene TRBJ2-1; perhaps TRBD2 as D (5 bases). In germline, CDR1 is SNHLY, CDR2 FYNNEI. This CDR3 has 13 amino acids. Trimming pared 5 bases from V and 5 bases from J, leaving 10 bases between. The CDR3 protein is CASSRLLDNEQFF. CDR3 in DNA: TGTGCCAGCAGTCGACTACTCGACAATGAGCAGTTCTTC. The full variable domain, with the rest looked up from reference TRBV2 and TRBJ2-1, is EPEVTQTPSHQVTQMGQEVILRCVPISNHLYFYWYRQILGQKVEFLVSFYNNEISEKSEIFDDQFSVERPDGSNFTLKIRSTKLEDSAMYFCASSRLLDNEQFFGPGTRLTVL.

The chain is built from TRBV5-8 and TRBJ1-3, with 9 bases that match TRBD1. Germline V CDR1 and CDR2: SGHTS, YDEGEE. V lost 2 bases to trimming and J lost 4 bases; unmatched junction nucleotides: 7. The CDR3 spans 16 residues. CDR3 bases: TGTGCCAGCAGCTTAAACAGGGGGCGGTCAGGAAACACCATATATTTT. Translated: CASSLNRGRSGNTIYF. Supplemented by reference TRBV5-8 and TRBJ1-3, the full variable domain reads EAGVTQSPTHLIKTRGQQATLRCSPISGHTSVYWYQQALGLGLQFLLWYDEGEERNRGNFPPRFSGRQFPNYSSELNVNALELEDSALYLCASSLNRGRSGNTIYFGEGSWLTVV.

The chain carries TRBV6-5 and TRBJ1-6; 9 bases are shared with TRBD1. Per germline, CDR1 MNHEY and CDR2 SVGAGI. The CDR3 consists of 15 residues. Unmatched junction bases numbered 5, after V lost 6 bases and J lost 5 bases. DNA for the CDR3: TGTGCCAGCAGCCGGACAGGGGTGGATAATTCACCCCTCCACTTT. Translating gives CASSRTGVDNSPLHF.

The J gene is TRBJ2-7, the V gene TRBV5-4; 9 positions agree with TRBD1. The trim removed 0 bases at V and 0 bases at J, leaving 4 bases unmatched. Germline CDR1 SGHNT, CDR2 YYREEE (reference sequence). The CDR3 has 16 residues. The CDR3 DNA reads TGTGCCAGCAGCTTGGGGGGACAGGGAAGCTCCTACGAGCAGTACTTC. Its translation is CASSLGGQGSSYEQYF.